This TCR beta chain was identified in a study of cytomegalovirus exposure and HLA in healthy donors. The wider study: For the approximately 360 genotyped donors, 81% fell within the Caucasian-associated ancestry cluster.

A multiplex PCR was run with 60 Vbeta primers and 13 Jbeta primers. The data were produced by immunoSEQ multiplex PCR, yet TCRdb's version contains in-frame clones alone and is incomplete. In the table there are under 200,000 clones, roughly 73% of which are singletons. Study-level points and caveats: With later analysis, a missense DCLRE1C variant became linked to TCR beta V- and J-gene trimming. Some TCR beta chains (164 of them) were listed as cytomegalovirus-associated. Roughly even sequencing depth across donors was the assumption behind the presence/absence analyses.

Losses at the gene ends were 6 bases for V and 7 bases for J; bases not matched to a gene: 8. The CDR3 length is 14 residues. Germline V CDR1 and CDR2: MDHEN, SYDVKM. This clone has just a few counts. What it recognizes is unknown. Sequencing was performed on PBMCs. This receptor was taken from a middle-aged woman in good health and CMV-seropositive. This chain uses TRBV28 with TRBJ1-4, with 7 nucleotides matching TRBD1. The CDR3 DNA sequence: TGTGCCAGCAGCCAGACAGGGTTGGGTGAAAAACTGTTTTTT. Its translation is CASSQTGLGEKLFF.